The rows below give T cell receptor beta chains drawn from one sample of a study of shared clonotypes between healthy human individuals. The method was immunoSEQ multiplex PCR; TCRdb's version includes in-frame clones alone and lacks a portion of them. Of roughly 720,000 clones listed, roughly 88% are singletons. The sample consisted of memory CD8+ T cells from PBMCs. Receptors were obtained from a man between 18 and 35 years old in good health. Some clones in this sample may be carry-over from other donors' samples. Both conserved end residues are part of each CDR3. The order of the fields is J gene, clone size, V gene, D gene, CDR3 DNA, CDR3 protein. The D gene is left open where the match is weak. Expanded clones are given a class, and other clones once, few, many or no size at all.

TRBJ2-2 | - | TRBV6-6 | - | TGTGCCAGCAGTTACTCGGCAGGGGAGGGCACCGGGGAGCTGTTTTTT | CASSYSAGEGTGELFF
TRBJ1-2 | few | TRBV2 | - | TGTGCCAGCAGTGAAGCATATCGGACAGCCCTCTATGGCTACACCTTC | CASSEAYRTALYGYTF
TRBJ2-2 | - | TRBV9 | - | TGTGCCAGCAGCGCGTCGCACACCGGGGAGCTGTTTTTT | CASSASHTGELFF
TRBJ2-1 | - | TRBV27 | - | TGTGCCAGCAGTTTCCCTAGCTCAGGCTCCTACAATGAGCAGTTCTTC | CASSFPSSGSYNEQFF
TRBJ2-1 | - | TRBV10-3 | - | TGTGCCATCAGTGTTGAGTCCTCCAATGAGCAGTTCTTC | CAISVESSNEQFF
TRBJ2-3 | - | TRBV10-3 | - | TGTGCCATCAGTGCTGAGGCAGAGACAGATACGCAGTATTTT | CAISAEAETDTQYF
TRBJ2-1 | - | TRBV7-9 | TRBD2 | TGTGCCAGCAGCTTAGAAGCGGGAGGGCGGGATGAGCAGTTCTTC | CASSLEAGGRDEQFF
TRBJ2-7 | - | TRBV11-2 | TRBD1 | TGTGCCAGCAGCTTAGTAGGGGGCGCGCAGTACTTC | CASSLVGGAQYF
TRBJ1-2 | - | TRBV14 | - | TGTGCCAGCAGCCGCTCAGGGATACAGGGTCCCTATGGCTACACCTTC | CASSRSGIQGPYGYTF
TRBJ1-1 | - | TRBV15 | - | TGTGCCACCACCATGTGGCAGTCGAACACTGAAGCTTTCTTT | CATTMWQSNTEAFF
TRBJ2-6 | - | TRBV28 | - | TGTGCCAGCAGCCCCGAACGGGGCACCGGGGCCAACGTCCTGACTTTC | CASSPERGTGANVLTF
TRBJ1-1 | - | TRBV7-3 | - | TGTGCCAGCAGCTCCACCGGGACTAGTGGCACTGAAGCTTTCTTT | CASSSTGTSGTEAFF
TRBJ2-1 | - | TRBV29-1 | - | TGCAGCGTTGAATTGGTTAGCTACAATGAGCAGTTCTTC | CSVELVSYNEQFF
TRBJ2-1 | - | TRBV5-1 | TRBD2 | TGCGCCAGCAGGGGACTAGCGCACAATGAGCAGTTCTTC | CASRGLAHNEQFF
TRBJ2-3 | - | TRBV19 | TRBD2 | TGTGCCAGTAGTACCAACGACCTGACTAGCGGGAGTGCGGATACGCAGTATTTT | CASSTNDLTSGSADTQYF
TRBJ2-2 | - | TRBV27 | - | TGTGCCAGCAGTTTTTTAGCAGGGGAGCTGTTTTTT | CASSFLAGELFF
TRBJ2-7 | - | TRBV27 | - | TGTGCCAGCAGTTCCTACAGGTACTACGAGCAGTACTTC | CASSSYRYYEQYF
TRBJ1-1 | - | TRBV9 | - | TGTGCCAGCAGCGTAGCCGGGACCCCACTCATGAACACTGAAGCTTTCTTT | CASSVAGTPLMNTEAFF
TRBJ2-7 | - | TRBV5-6 | - | TGTGCCAGCAGCTTAAGACAGGCGCGCGAGCAGTACTTC | CASSLRQAREQYF
TRBJ2-5 | - | TRBV7-9 | - | TGTGCCAGCAACCTCCAGCCCCAAGAGACCCAGTACTTC | CASNLQPQETQYF
TRBJ2-1 | - | TRBV27 | TRBD1 | TGTGCCAGTTCCCTTGATGGGACAGGAGCCTACAATGAGCAGTTCTTC | CASSLDGTGAYNEQFF
TRBJ1-4 | - | TRBV6-5 | - | TGTGCCAGCAGCCCCACAGGGAATTTTAATGAAAAACTGTTTTTT | CASSPTGNFNEKLFF
TRBJ2-3 | - | TRBV5-5 | - | TGTGCCAGCAGCGAAAAGAGAGGCGATACGCAGTATTTT | CASSEKRGDTQYF